The 13 T cell receptor beta chains below all came from one sample that was sequenced in a study of blood T cell repertoires in COVID-19. Using immunoSEQ multiplex PCR, the repertoire was profiled, and TCRdb retains in-frame clones only, with some absent. The table lists approximately 330,000 clones, approximately 86% of them singletons. Sequencing used peripheral blood. These TCRs come from a man younger than 45 with COVID-19, enrolled during active disease.

The chain joins TRBV14 to TRBJ2-7, with D perhaps TRBD2 (5 bases). The CDR3 has 13 residues. The V gene lost 5 bases and the J gene lost 9 bases, with 17 bases spanning the gap. Germline CDR1 and CDR2: SGHDN and FVKESK. The CDR3 DNA reads TGTGCCAGCAGCGAGCGGCCATTGGTACGGCAGTACTTC. Protein sequence: CASSERPLVRQYF.

The chain links TRBV30 to TRBJ2-3; D is perhaps TRBD2 (5 bases). The CDR3 covers 13 residues. Germline CDR1 GTSNPN, CDR2 SVGIG (reference sequence). V lost 4 bases and J lost 3, with 11 bases in between. The CDR3 DNA is TGTGCCTGGAATCGGGAAGCGACAGATACGCAGTATTTT. It yields the protein CAWNREATDTQYF.

The CDR3 protein is CASSEIEAARGETQYF. The CDR3 nucleotides read TGTGCCAGCAGTGAAATTGAAGCGGCCCGAGGAGAGACCCAGTACTTC. V is TRBV25-1 and J is TRBJ2-5; the D gene is possibly TRBD2 (5 bases). The CDR3 is 16 amino acids. From germline, CDR1 is MGHDK and CDR2 SYGVNS. Between the trimmed V and J ends, which lost 2 bases and 4 bases, there was a span of 17 bases.

The J gene is TRBJ2-7, the V gene TRBV20-1; 7 nucleotides match TRBD1. The CDR3 is 13 amino acids. The V segment lost 3 bases and the J segment 5 bases; nucleotides outside the gene matches: 7. Germline V gene sequence: CDR1 DFQATT, CDR2 SNEGSKA (reference sequence). CDR3 protein: CSASVQGRDEQYF. In DNA form, the CDR3 reads TGCAGTGCTAGTGTACAGGGGCGCGACGAGCAGTACTTC.

V usage is TRBV6-6 and J usage is TRBJ1-2; TRBD1 matches 7 bases. The V gene's germline CDR1 is MNHNY and CDR2 SVGAGI (reference sequence). J lost 10 bases, V lost 6 bases, and 8 bases had no gene match. The CDR3 contains 12 residues. The CDR3, as DNA: TGTGCCAGCAGGCGCGACAGGGCAGACTACACCTTC. Translation: CASRRDRADYTF.

The gene calls are TRBV7-8 and TRBJ2-3, with 8 bases identical to TRBD2. The CDR3 is 17 amino acids. After removal of 1 base from V and 3 bases from J, the junction contained 9 bases not matched to a gene. The germline CDR1 and CDR2 sequences are SGHVS and FQNEAQ. CDR3 DNA sequence: TGTGCCAGCAGCTTAGTGCGGGGGGCTCTGGAGACAGATACGCAGTATTTT. The encoded protein is CASSLVRGALETDTQYF.

The count of this clone is one. The V call is TRBV2, the J call TRBJ2-2; 10 bases align to TRBD2. Germline-derived CDR1 and CDR2 are SNHLY and FYNNEI. The CDR3 sequence is 15 residues long. V shed 3 bases, J shed 6 bases, and the junction held 4 bases outside the gene matches. The CDR3 is CASSDTSGTAGELFF. CDR3 in DNA: TGTGCCAGCAGTGATACTAGCGGGACCGCCGGGGAGCTGTTTTTT.

J is TRBJ1-1 and V is TRBV27, with unresolved D. V was clipped by 6 bases and J by 8 bases, with 22 bases between them. There are 15 residues in the CDR3. The germline gives CDR1 MNHEY, CDR2 SMNVEV (reference sequence). The CDR3 here is CASRAGGPAVFEAFF. The CDR3, as DNA: TGTGCCAGCAGGGCTGGAGGACCCGCCGTATTCGAAGCTTTCTTT.

This clone was picked up many times. The V gene is TRBV28, the J gene TRBJ1-3, with a weak D call TRBD1 (5 bases). The CDR3 runs 15 residues. Trimming pared 5 bases from V and 4 bases from J, leaving 15 bases between. In germline, CDR1 is MDHEN, CDR2 SYDVKM. This CDR3 reads CASSPQGGGGNTIYF. CDR3 nucleotides: TGTGCCAGCAGTCCTCAGGGTGGTGGAGGAAACACCATATATTTT. Using reference TRBV28 and TRBJ1-3 for the parts outside the CDR3, the full variable domain is DVKVTQSSRYLVKRTGEKVFLECVQDMDHENMFWYRQDPGLGLRLIYFSYDVKMKEKGDIPEGYSVSREKKERFSLILESASTNQTSMYLCASSPQGGGGNTIYFGEGSWLTVV.

This chain links TRBV7-3 with TRBJ2-7; D may be TRBD1 (6 bases). The V end lost 5 bases, the J end lost 2 bases, and 13 bases lay between the germline ends. This CDR3 spans 14 amino acids. The V gene's germline CDR1 is SGHTA and CDR2 FQGTGA. In DNA, the CDR3 is TGTGCCAGCAGCCCCGGACAGAATACCTACGAGCAGTACTTC. It specifies CASSPGQNTYEQYF.

The chain is built from TRBV29-1 and TRBJ1-2; D gene uncertain. Looked up from germline, CDR1 is SQVTM and CDR2 is ANQGSEA. Trimming took 7 bases from V and 8 from J, leaving 17 bases between them. The CDR3 covers 12 residues. The CDR3 spells CSAGIWAKGYTF. The CDR3 DNA is TGCAGCGCTGGTATTTGGGCGAAGGGCTACACCTTC. Full variable domain (rest looked up from reference TRBV29-1 and TRBJ1-2): SAVISQKPSRDICQRGTSLTIQCQVDSQVTMMFWYRQQPGQSLTLIATANQGSEATYESGFVIDKFPISRPNLTFSTLTVSNMSPEDSSIYLCSAGIWAKGYTFGSGTRLTVV.

This clone has a single count. The V gene is TRBV27, the J gene TRBJ2-7; D is uncertain. V dropped 6 bases and J dropped 0 bases, with 18 bases sitting between them. The germline V gene encodes CDR1 MNHEY and CDR2 SMNVEV (reference sequence). The CDR3 is 16 residues long. CDR3 sequence (DNA): TGTGCCAGCAGCGCCCACCGGAGTGTAGTCTCCTACGAGCAGTACTTC. Translation gives CASSAHRSVVSYEQYF.

The chain employs TRBV7-9 and TRBJ1-2; 7 nucleotides match TRBD1. V lost 6 bases and J lost 4; bases outside the gene matches: 11. CDR3 size: 15 residues. Per germline, CDR1 SEHNR and CDR2 FQNEAQ (reference sequence). The CDR3 sequence: CASSLTDRVLYGYTF. CDR3 DNA sequence: TGTGCCAGCAGTCTTACCGACAGGGTTCTCTATGGCTACACCTTC.